These 27 T cell receptor beta chains were sequenced from one sample in a study of cytomegalovirus exposure and HLA in healthy donors. Method: immunoSEQ multiplex PCR; TCRdb's copy keeps in-frame clones and lacks some. The sample yields around 130,000 clones, roughly 86% seen once. The specimen sequenced was PBMCs. These receptors came from a man aged 30 to 39 in good health and CMV-seronegative.

The count of this clone is one. This chain connects TRBV9 to TRBJ2-7; 11 nucleotides match TRBD1. The length of the CDR3 is 14 residues. Unmatched junction bases numbered 4, after V lost 3 bases and J lost 5 bases. Germline V gene sequence: CDR1 SGDLS, CDR2 YYNGEE. The CDR3 loop reads CASSARDRGNEQYF. The CDR3 DNA reads TGTGCCAGCAGCGCCCGGGACAGGGGGAACGAGCAGTACTTC. Full variable domain (outside the CDR3, taken from reference TRBV9 and TRBJ2-7): DSGVTQTPKHLITATGQRVTLRCSPRSGDLSVYWYQQSLDQGLQFLIQYYNGEERAKGNILERFSAQQFPDLHSELNLSSLELGDSALYFCASSARDRGNEQYFGPGTRLTVT.

The chain couples TRBV7-2 to TRBJ1-6; TRBD1 matches 8 bases. Trimming at V came to 5 bases and at J to 13 bases, leaving 13 bases not matched to a gene. Looked up from germline, CDR1 is SGHTA and CDR2 is FQGNSA. CDR3 length equals 15 residues. CDR3 sequence reads: CASSTDRGQNGPLHF. DNA for the CDR3: TGTGCCAGCAGCACAGACAGGGGTCAAAACGGGCCCCTCCACTTT.

This clone was seen just once. The chain recombines TRBV7-2 with TRBJ1-1, with D perhaps TRBD1 (6 bases). Trimming pared 5 bases from V and 10 bases from J, leaving 14 bases between. The CDR3 has 12 amino acids. Per the germline V gene, CDR1 is SGHTA and CDR2 is FQGNSA. The CDR3 DNA reads as TGTGCCAGCAGCCTAAGACAGGCTATAGCTTTCTTT. This encodes CASSLRQAIAFF.

This chain connects TRBV12-1 to TRBJ2-7; the table names TRBD2, a call not compared with the DNA. TRBV12-1 is a documented pseudogene. This CDR3 contains 14 residues. CDR3 in DNA: TGTGCCAGCCAAGGTTGGACCGGGGCCTACGAGCAGTACTTC. Its translation: CASQGWTGAYEQYF.

This chain joins TRBV2 and TRBJ2-3, with D tentatively TRBD2 (6 bases). The length of the CDR3 is 17 residues. The germline V gene has CDR1 SNHLY and CDR2 FYNNEI. V was clipped by 1 base and J by 2 bases, with 16 bases between them. This chain's CDR3 is CASSEGKAGGFTDTQYF. The DNA for the CDR3 is TGTGCCAGCAGTGAAGGGAAAGCGGGTGGGTTCACAGATACGCAGTATTTT. Looking up the rest from reference TRBV2 and TRBJ2-3 gives the full variable domain: EPEVTQTPSHQVTQMGQEVILRCVPISNHLYFYWYRQILGQKVEFLVSFYNNEISEKSEIFDDQFSVERPDGSNFTLKIRSTKLEDSAMYFCASSEGKAGGFTDTQYFGPGTRLTVL.

V gene TRBV11-3 combines with J gene TRBJ2-2; a possible D gene is TRBD1 (6 bases). This CDR3 has 15 amino acids. V lost 5 bases and J lost 2, with 12 bases in between. Germline V lookup: CDR1 SGHNT, CDR2 YENEEA. The CDR3 loop is CASSQGLRNTGELFF. DNA for the CDR3: TGTGCCAGCAGCCAGGGGCTAAGAAACACCGGGGAGCTGTTTTTT.

V gene TRBV30 combines with J gene TRBJ1-4; 7 positions agree with TRBD1. Germline V gene lookup returns CDR1 GTSNPN and CDR2 SVGIG (reference sequence). The CDR3 has 15 amino acids. Trimming removed 1 base from V and 5 bases from J; junction bases left unmatched: 7. CDR3 sequence reads: CAWSGNRGRNEKLFF. The CDR3 DNA is TGTGCCTGGAGTGGAAACAGGGGCCGCAATGAAAAACTGTTTTTT.

CDR3 coding DNA: TGCAGCGTCGTAGCGGGAGCAGATACGCAGTATTTT. Amino acids: CSVVAGADTQYF. The chain couples TRBV29-1 to TRBJ2-3; TRBD2 matches at 9 bases. With V trimmed by 6 bases and J by 4 bases, 2 bases remained unmatched. The CDR3 extends over 12 amino acids. Germline CDR1 reads SQVTM; CDR2 reads ANQGSEA.

The V call is TRBV15, the J call TRBJ2-7, with 15 bases identical to TRBD2. CDR3 length: 23 amino acids. The V gene end was trimmed by 1 base and the J gene end by 7 bases; junction bases not matched to a gene: 26. Looked up from germline, CDR1 is LNHNV and CDR2 is YYDKDF (reference sequence). The CDR3 spells CATSRGNRDRLSGTSGRQGEQYF. CDR3 coding DNA: TGTGCCACCAGCAGAGGAAACCGGGACAGACTTTCAGGGACTAGCGGGAGGCAGGGAGAGCAGTACTTC. The whole variable domain, remainder taken from reference TRBV15 and TRBJ2-7, is DAMVIQNPRYQVTQFGKPVTLSCSQTLNHNVMYWYQQKSSQAPKLLFHYYDKDFNNEADTPDNFQSRRPNTSFCFLDIRSPGLGDTAMYLCATSRGNRDRLSGTSGRQGEQYFGPGTRLTVT.

This sequence joins TRBV9 and TRBJ1-5; D uncertain. Trimming removed 2 bases at V and 3 bases at J, with 12 bases between. The CDR3 sequence is 15 residues long. Looked up from germline, CDR1 is SGDLS and CDR2 is YYNGEE. CDR3 nucleotides: TGTGCCAGCAGCGTTGACGGCAGGCCCAATCAGCCCCAGCATTTT. Protein product: CASSVDGRPNQPQHF.

The V call is TRBV6-5, the J call TRBJ2-7, with 7 nucleotides matching TRBD1. This CDR3 has 13 residues. The germline V gene has CDR1 MNHEY and CDR2 SVGAGI. V lost 5 bases and J lost 6; bases outside the gene matches: 7. CDR3 in amino acids: CASSMGQHPEQYF. CDR3 DNA sequence: TGTGCCAGCAGTATGGGACAGCACCCCGAGCAGTACTTC.

This clone was counted only a few times. The V call is TRBV2, the J call TRBJ2-7; D gene unclear. Looked up from germline, CDR1 is SNHLY and CDR2 is FYNNEI. This CDR3 is 11 amino acids long. Trimming took 7 bases from V and 7 from J, leaving 11 bases between them. CDR3 in DNA: TGTGCCAGCACCCGGGTCGGGGAGCAGTACTTC. This sequence encodes CASTRVGEQYF.

The chain combines TRBV7-6 with TRBJ2-1; D is perhaps TRBD2 (6 bases). Germline-derived CDR1 and CDR2 are SGHVS and FNYEAQ. V was pared by 1 base and J by 5 bases, with 15 bases between. The CDR3 length is 16 residues. This CDR3 reads CASSLGASELHNEQFF. CDR3 DNA sequence: TGTGCCAGCAGCTTAGGGGCTAGCGAACTTCACAATGAGCAGTTCTTC.

With respect to this clone: The junction shows a germline mismatch at one end, possibly a read error. The J gene is TRBJ1-1, the V gene TRBV25-1, with 7 positions matching TRBD1. This CDR3 region has 11 residues. In germline, CDR1 is MGHDK, CDR2 SYGVNS. In nucleotides, the CDR3 is TGTGCCAGCGGGGTCAGGGGGGCGGATCTCTTT. This codes for CASGVRGADLF.

V and J are TRBV2 and TRBJ2-6; D perhaps matches TRBD1 (5 bases). Germline CDR1 reads SNHLY; CDR2 reads FYNNEI. This CDR3 spans 20 amino acids. V was cut by 2 bases and J by 0 bases, with 20 bases left in between. The CDR3 spells CASSEKGWVESISGANVLTF. In DNA, the CDR3 is TGTGCCAGCAGTGAAAAGGGGTGGGTAGAGTCGATCTCTGGGGCCAACGTCCTGACTTTC.

The CDR3 sequence is CASSFEGTNTGELFF. CDR3 bases: TGCGCCAGCAGCTTTGAGGGTACGAACACCGGGGAGCTGTTTTTT. The V gene is TRBV5-1, the J gene TRBJ2-2; tentative D call: TRBD2 (5 bases). CDR1 is SGHRS and CDR2 is YFSETQ in the germline V gene. The CDR3 totals 15 residues. Trimming pared 2 bases from V and 0 bases from J, leaving 8 bases between. Combining the CDR3 with reference TRBV5-1 and TRBJ2-2 gives the whole variable domain KAGVTQTPRYLIKTRGQQVTLSCSPISGHRSVSWYQQTPGQGLQFLFEYFSETQRNKGNFPGRFSGRQFSNSRSEMNVSTLELGDSALYLCASSFEGTNTGELFFGEGSRLTVL.

The rearrangement uses TRBV5-4 and TRBJ2-7; 8 bases fit TRBD1. The CDR3 is made up of 15 amino acids. Trimming took 4 bases from V and 3 from J; bases not matched to a gene: 9. CDR1 SGHNT and CDR2 YYREEE come from the germline V gene (reference sequence). The CDR3 loop is CASSLSLTGGYEQYF. CDR3 DNA sequence: TGTGCCAGCAGCCTCAGTCTCACAGGGGGCTACGAGCAGTACTTC.

Notes on this clone: This sample also contains other DNA sequences that code for the same CDR3. The V gene is TRBV5-1, the J gene TRBJ2-7; 10 nucleotides line up with TRBD1. With 3 bases clipped from V and 6 bases from J, the junction kept 3 bases outside the gene matches. The CDR3 loop spans 13 amino acids. CDR1 and CDR2 (germline): SGHRS, YFSETQ. CDR3 residues: CASSSGQGGEQYF. The CDR3 nucleotides are TGCGCCAGCAGCTCCGGACAGGGGGGCGAGCAGTACTTC.

The chain carries TRBV9 and TRBJ1-2; 7 positions agree with TRBD1. This CDR3 is built from 13 residues. Germline V gene sequence: CDR1 SGDLS, CDR2 YYNGEE. Trimming cost V 3 bases and J 6 bases; bases outside gene matches: 5. CDR3 loop: CASSASTGDGYTF. For the CDR3, the DNA is TGTGCCAGCAGCGCTAGCACAGGGGATGGCTACACCTTC.

This chain uses TRBV5-1 with TRBJ2-3; 7 bases agree with TRBD2. Trimming removed 4 bases from V and 2 bases from J; junction bases left unmatched: 19. This CDR3 is built from 19 residues. CDR1 and CDR2 from the germline V gene are SGHRS and YFSETQ. CDR3 in DNA: TGCGCCAGCAGCCCGTGGGCGCTAGCGGCCGGTGATGCCACAGATACGCAGTATTTT. Its translation: CASSPWALAAGDATDTQYF.

This clone has a handful of counts. V and J are TRBV6-4 and TRBJ2-3; a possible D gene is TRBD1 (6 bases). CDR3 length: 13 amino acids. The V end lost 8 bases, the J end lost 0 bases, and 9 bases lay between the germline ends. Germline V CDR1 and CDR2: MRHNA, SNTAGT. The CDR3, as DNA: TGTGCCAGCGGGGGCTTCAGCACAGATACGCAGTATTTT. Its translation is CASGGFSTDTQYF.

The chain joins TRBV7-2 to TRBJ2-1, with TRBD1 as a possible D gene (5 bases). Germline V lookup: CDR1 SGHTA, CDR2 FQGNSA. The CDR3 loop spans 17 amino acids. Trimming stripped 3 bases from V and 0 bases from J, with 15 bases between. In DNA, the CDR3 is TGTGCCAGCAGCTTGTTGGGGCCCGCGAGCTCCTACAATGAGCAGTTCTTC. Amino acid sequence: CASSLLGPASSYNEQFF.

This chain joins TRBV4-1 and TRBJ1-5; 7 nucleotides agree with TRBD1. Germline loops: CDR1 MGHRA, CDR2 YSYEKL. This CDR3 is built from 16 residues. Trimming removed 6 bases from V and 6 bases from J; junction bases left unmatched: 14. CDR3 sequence (DNA): TGCGCCAGCAGTCAAACCCTGGGACAGAGGGCTCAGCCCCAGCATTTT. Protein sequence: CASSQTLGQRAQPQHF.

This chain links TRBV6-5 with TRBJ2-5; 12 bases agree with TRBD2. Germline values: CDR1 MNHEY, CDR2 SVGAGI. The CDR3 is 15 residues long. The CDR3 is CATETSGSLRGTQYF. CDR3 in DNA: TGTGCAACGGAGACTAGCGGGAGTCTCCGAGGGACCCAGTACTTC.

This clone has a handful of counts. The DNA for the CDR3 is TGTGCCACTGCGAACTATGGCTACACCTTC. This sequence encodes CATANYGYTF. The chain links TRBV11-2 to TRBJ1-2, with D unclear. Germline values: CDR1 SGHAT, CDR2 FQNNGV. The CDR3 is 10 residues long. Trimming removed 10 bases from V and 2 bases from J, with 5 bases in between.

In this sample, this clone turned up a few times. The CDR3 here is CASSNLQGVIQYF. CDR3 sequence (DNA): TGTGCCAGTAGTAATCTACAGGGAGTCATTCAGTACTTC. The V and J genes are TRBV19 and TRBJ2-4; D might be TRBD1 (6 bases). Germline CDR1 LNHDA, CDR2 SQIVND (reference sequence). The CDR3 consists of 13 residues. Trimming took 4 bases from V and 9 from J, leaving 13 bases between them.

This chain uses TRBV5-1 with TRBJ2-7; D is unclear. CDR1 is SGHRS and CDR2 is YFSETQ in the germline V gene. Deletions cut 2 bases from V and 6 bases from J, with 18 bases between. The length of the CDR3 is 15 residues. The CDR3 is CASSFSSLSHGEQYF. DNA for the CDR3: TGCGCCAGCAGCTTCTCCAGTCTTAGCCACGGCGAGCAGTACTTC.